This T cell receptor beta chain was documented in a study of T cell changes during pregnancy in multiple sclerosis. Sequencing used immunoSEQ multiplex PCR; TCRdb keeps in-frame clones, though not all of them. In the table there are about 75,000 clones, about 94% of which are singletons. In germline, CDR1 is MDHEN, CDR2 SYDVKM. There are 13 residues in the CDR3. The V end was cut by 9 bases, the J end by 3 bases, with 14 bases between. This receptor was identified in a female donor with multiple sclerosis, enrolled in a pregnancy study. V usage is TRBV28 and J usage is TRBJ1-2; D perhaps matches TRBD1 (6 bases). The source material was CD4+ T cells from peripheral blood mononuclear cells, sampled after pregnancy. CDR3 sequence: CASSTGRDYGYTF. The CDR3 DNA reads TGTGCCAGTTCTACAGGGAGAGACTATGGCTACACCTTC.